This T cell receptor beta chain was identified in a study of control samples from healthy donors and cancer patients. CDR3 length: 16 amino acids. The germline gives CDR1 KGHSH, CDR2 LQKENI. V was shortened by 3 bases and J by 0 bases, with 11 bases between the two germline ends. Libraries were prepared by immunoSEQ multiplex PCR; TCRdb keeps only in-frame clonotypes and omits some of them. The table has 150,000 to 200,000 clones, about 90% seen once. Material for sequencing was blood. The TCR originated in a man in his late teens or twenties in good health. The chain joins TRBV18 to TRBJ2-2; D call uncertain. DNA for the CDR3: TGTGCCAGCTCACCCACGGAAGGGTCGAACACCGGGGAGCTGTTTTTT. Encoded protein: CASSPTEGSNTGELFF.